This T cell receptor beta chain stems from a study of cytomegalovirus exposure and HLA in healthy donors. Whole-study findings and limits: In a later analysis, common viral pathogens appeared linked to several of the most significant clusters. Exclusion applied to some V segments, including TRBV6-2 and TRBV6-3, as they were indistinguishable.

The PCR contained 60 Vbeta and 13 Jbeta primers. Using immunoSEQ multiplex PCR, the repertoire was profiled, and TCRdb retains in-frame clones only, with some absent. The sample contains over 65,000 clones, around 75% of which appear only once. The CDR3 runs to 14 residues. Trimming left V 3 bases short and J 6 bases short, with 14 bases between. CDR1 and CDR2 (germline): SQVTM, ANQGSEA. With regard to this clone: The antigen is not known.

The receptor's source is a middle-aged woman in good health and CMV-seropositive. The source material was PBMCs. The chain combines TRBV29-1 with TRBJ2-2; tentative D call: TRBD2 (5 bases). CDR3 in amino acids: CSVDSADLPGELFF. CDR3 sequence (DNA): TGCAGCGTTGATAGCGCGGACCTCCCCGGGGAGCTGTTTTTT.